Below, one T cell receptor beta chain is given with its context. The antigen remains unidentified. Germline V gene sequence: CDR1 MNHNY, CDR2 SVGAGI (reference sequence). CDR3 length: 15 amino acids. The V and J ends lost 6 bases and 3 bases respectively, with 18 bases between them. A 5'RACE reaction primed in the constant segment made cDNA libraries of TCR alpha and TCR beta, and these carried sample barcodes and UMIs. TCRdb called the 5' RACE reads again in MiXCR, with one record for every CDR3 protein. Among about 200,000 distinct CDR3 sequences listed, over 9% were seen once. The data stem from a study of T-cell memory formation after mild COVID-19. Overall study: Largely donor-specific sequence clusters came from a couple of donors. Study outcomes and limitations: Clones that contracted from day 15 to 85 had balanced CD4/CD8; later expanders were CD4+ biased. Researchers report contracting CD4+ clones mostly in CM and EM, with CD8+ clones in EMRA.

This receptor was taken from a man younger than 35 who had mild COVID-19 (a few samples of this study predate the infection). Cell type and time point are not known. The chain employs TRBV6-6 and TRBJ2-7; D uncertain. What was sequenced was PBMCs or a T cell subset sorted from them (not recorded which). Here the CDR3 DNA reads TGTGCCAGCAGCCCATCCTTATCCAGGTACTACGAGCAGTACGTC. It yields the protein CASSPSLSRYYEQYV.